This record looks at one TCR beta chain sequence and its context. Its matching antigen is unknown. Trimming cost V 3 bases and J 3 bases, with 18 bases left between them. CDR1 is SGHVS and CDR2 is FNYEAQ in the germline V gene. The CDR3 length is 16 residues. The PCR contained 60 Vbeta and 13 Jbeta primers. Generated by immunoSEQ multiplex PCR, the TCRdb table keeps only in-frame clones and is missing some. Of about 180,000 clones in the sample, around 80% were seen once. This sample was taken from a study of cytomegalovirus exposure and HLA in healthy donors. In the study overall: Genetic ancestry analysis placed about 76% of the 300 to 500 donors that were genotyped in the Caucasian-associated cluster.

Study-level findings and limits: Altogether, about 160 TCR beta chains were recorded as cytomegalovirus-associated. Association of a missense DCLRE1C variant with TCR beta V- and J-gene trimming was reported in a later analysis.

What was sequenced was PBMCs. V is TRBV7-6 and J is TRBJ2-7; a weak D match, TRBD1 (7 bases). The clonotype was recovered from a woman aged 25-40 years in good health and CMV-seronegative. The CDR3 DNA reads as TGTGCCAGCAGCTTGGCGGGACAGATCCCCTTCTACGAGCAGTACTTC. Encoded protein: CASSLAGQIPFYEQYF.